This T cell receptor (beta chain) was captured in a study of human T cells and chemical hapten exposure. Study context: For sensitization, 2% DPC was applied to a roughly 2 cm by roughly 2 cm patch of upper inner arm skin. All patients underwent weekly scalp dosing with diphenylcyclopropenone for the full roughly 25-week study.

MiXCR, run by TCRdb on the RACE reads, gives a single entry per CDR3 protein. Here the sample spans some 360,000 distinct CDR3 sequences, roughly 5.3% being singletons. The table lists this clonotype with many counts. Time point indicated: pre-sensitization, week 0. Regarding treatment: therapeutic diphenylcyclopropenone sensitization with weekly scalp DPC. V gave up 6 bases and J gave up 8 bases; unmatched junction bases: 5. The CDR3 spans 12 residues. Germline loops: CDR1 MNHEY, CDR2 SMNVEV (reference sequence). The receptor comes from a woman between 45 and 60 years old with alopecia areata. Some clones in this sample may be carry-over from other donors' samples. The specimen comprised whole blood, sampled in connection with sensitization to the hapten diphenylcyclopropenone (DPC). V and J are TRBV27 and TRBJ2-3; 7 bases are shared with TRBD1. CDR3 in DNA: TGTGCCAGCAGCCCAGGGGGACCTACGCAGTATTTT. Its translation: CASSPGGPTQYF.